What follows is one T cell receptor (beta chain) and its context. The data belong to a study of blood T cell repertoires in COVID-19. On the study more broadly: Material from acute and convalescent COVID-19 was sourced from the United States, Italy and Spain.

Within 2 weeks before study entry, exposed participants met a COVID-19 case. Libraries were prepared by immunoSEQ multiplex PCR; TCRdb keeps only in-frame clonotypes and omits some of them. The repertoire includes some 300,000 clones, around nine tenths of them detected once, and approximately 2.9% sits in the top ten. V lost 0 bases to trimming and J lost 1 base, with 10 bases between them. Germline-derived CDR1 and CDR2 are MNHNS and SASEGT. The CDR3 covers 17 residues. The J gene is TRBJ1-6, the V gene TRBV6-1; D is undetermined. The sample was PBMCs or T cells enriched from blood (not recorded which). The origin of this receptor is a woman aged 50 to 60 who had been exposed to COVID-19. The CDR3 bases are TGTGCCAGCAGTGAAGCTTACGTCAGTTCCTATAATTCACCCCTCCACTTT. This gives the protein CASSEAYVSSYNSPLHF.